Listed here are 25 T cell receptor beta chains from one sample, sequenced in a study of regulatory T cells in long-lasting Graves disease. Time point reported: persistent/refractory GD, antithyroid drugs over 5 years with positive TRAb. PBMC RNA served as the TCR library source. Both iRepertoire HTBI primers and Arm-PCR of CDR3 regions were used to build the TCR beta libraries. Using its own MiXCR run on the multiplex PCR reads, TCRdb lists one record per CDR3 protein. Of roughly 700,000 distinct CDR3 sequences listed, 30% were seen once; the top ten hold 42%. The starting material was peripheral blood mononuclear cells (PBMCs), obtained when the disease was refractory, from a patient treated with antithyroid drugs. Receptors originate from a female donor with Graves disease.

As concerns this clonotype: A read error may produce the germline difference seen at one junction end. J is TRBJ2-7 and V is TRBV7-9; D tentatively reads TRBD1 or TRBD2 (6 bases each). This CDR3 has 15 amino acids. Germline CDR1 SEHNR, CDR2 FQNEAQ (reference sequence). Here the CDR3 DNA reads TGCGCCAGCAGCTTGGCGGAGGGGGAGGTCTACGAGCAGTACTTC. As protein: CASSLAEGEVYEQYF.

With regard to this clonotype: The final CDR3 position lacks the conserved phenylalanine or tryptophan, pointing to a likely read error. The genes are TRBV12-3 or TRBV12-4 and TRBJ1-2; D may be TRBD1 (6 bases). Trimming shortened V by 5 bases and J by 4 bases, and 17 bases separated the two germline ends. The CDR3 runs to 15 residues. The CDR3 loop is CASSVKPGQSYGYTL. The CDR3 bases are TGTGCCAGCAGTGTTAAACCGGGACAAAGCTATGGCTACACCCTC.

This clonotype occurred a few times. V is TRBV5-1 and J is TRBJ2-6; D is unresolved. From germline, CDR1 is SGHRS and CDR2 YFSETQ. This CDR3 region has 17 residues. Between the trimmed V and J ends, which lost 6 bases and 0 bases, there was a span of 16 bases. The CDR3 loop is CASNNPGPSSGANVLTF. Written as DNA, the CDR3 is TGCGCCAGCAACAATCCCGGACCGTCCTCTGGGGCCAACGTCCTGACTTTC.

The chain uses TRBV27 and TRBJ2-7; TRBD1 matches at 7 bases. With 3 bases clipped from V and 3 bases from J, the junction kept 11 bases outside the gene matches. Germline assignment: CDR1 MNHEY and CDR2 SMNVEV (reference sequence). This CDR3 region has 16 residues. The CDR3 DNA is TGTGCCAGCAGTTTGCAGACAGGGTTATCAATCTACGAGCAGTACTTC. It translates to CASSLQTGLSIYEQYF.

The chain joins TRBV2 to TRBJ1-3, with D perhaps TRBD1 (6 bases). Trimming removed 3 bases at V and 0 bases at J, with 12 bases between. Germline V lookup: CDR1 SNHLY, CDR2 FYNNEI. CDR3 size: 16 residues. CDR3 amino acids: CASSDLDSTSGNTIYF. The CDR3 region has the DNA TGTGCCAGCAGTGATTTGGACAGTACCTCTGGAAACACCATATATTTT.

The DNA for the CDR3 is TGTGCCAGCAGTTCGACAGTTGGGGCCGGGGAGCTGTTTTTT. Protein product: CASSSTVGAGELFF. The chain carries TRBV6-5 and TRBJ2-2; D might be TRBD1 (5 bases). Germline-derived CDR1 and CDR2 are MNHEY and SVGAGI. The CDR3 has 14 residues. The V end was cut by 4 bases, the J end by 6 bases, with 12 bases between.

This clonotype came up a few times. The rearrangement joins TRBV5-4 to TRBJ1-2, with D possibly matching TRBD1 (5 bases). Germline lookup yields CDR1 SGHNT and CDR2 YYREEE (reference sequence). Trimming removed 0 bases from V and 4 bases from J, with 16 bases in between. This CDR3 region has 16 residues. This CDR3 is CASSLGDRPNSYGYTF. DNA for the CDR3: TGTGCCAGCAGCTTGGGAGACAGACCGAACTCCTATGGCTACACCTTC.

This chain's CDR3 is CSALGQFEVAGELFF. CDR3 bases: TGCAGTGCTCTCGGACAGTTTGAAGTGGCCGGGGAGCTGTTTTTT. The rearrangement links TRBV20-1 to TRBJ2-2; possible D gene TRBD1, 6 bases. Germline V gene lookup returns CDR1 DFQATT and CDR2 SNEGSKA (reference sequence). The CDR3 sequence is 15 residues long. V lost 5 bases to trimming and J lost 6 bases, with 19 bases between them.

In this sample, this clonotype turned up a few times. This chain links TRBV29-1 with TRBJ2-1; tentative D call: TRBD2 (6 bases). Looked up from germline, CDR1 is SQVTM and CDR2 is ANQGSEA. V lost 6 bases, J lost 0 bases, and 9 bases lay in between. The CDR3 totals 13 residues. CDR3 nucleotides: TGCAGCGTAGGGACTGGCTCCTACAATGAGCAGTTCTTC. Protein sequence: CSVGTGSYNEQFF.

This clonotype was seen only a few times. This chain joins TRBV12-3 or TRBV12-4 and TRBJ1-1; D perhaps matches TRBD1 (6 bases). The CDR3 runs to 14 residues. V was shortened by 3 bases and J by 5 bases, with 13 bases between the two germline ends. The CDR3 loop reads CASSLRGRRTEAFF. As DNA, the CDR3 is TGTGCCAGCAGTTTGCGGGGGCGGCGTACTGAAGCTTTCTTT.

This clonotype has a handful of counts. This chain links TRBV7-9 with TRBJ1-4; TRBD1 matches 7 bases. This CDR3 has 16 amino acids. Unmatched junction bases numbered 10, after V lost 5 bases and J lost 4 bases. CDR1 and CDR2 (germline): SEHNR, FQNEAQ (reference sequence). The CDR3 loop reads CASSPTLDRLNEKLFF. The CDR3 DNA sequence: TGTGCCAGCAGCCCAACGCTGGACAGGCTTAATGAAAAACTGTTTTTT.

This clonotype showed up just a few times. The chain is built from TRBV29-1 and TRBJ1-1; D is possibly TRBD1 (5 bases). CDR1 and CDR2 (germline): SQVTM, ANQGSEA. With 3 bases removed from V and 5 bases from J, the gap between germline ends came to 16 bases. The CDR3 extends over 14 amino acids. The CDR3 spells CSVDVEGWGTEAFF. CDR3 nucleotides: TGCAGCGTTGATGTTGAGGGTTGGGGGACTGAAGCTTTCTTT.

V and J are TRBV29-1 and TRBJ2-4; 9 nucleotides agree with TRBD1. Unmatched junction bases numbered 12, after V lost 6 bases and J lost 9 bases. Germline V gives CDR1 SQVTM, CDR2 ANQGSEA. There are 14 residues in the CDR3. CDR3 protein: CSVQQGAMNGIQYF. CDR3 nucleotide sequence: TGCAGCGTGCAACAGGGGGCGATGAATGGCATTCAGTACTTC. The variable domain in full, with the rest retrieved from reference TRBV29-1 and TRBJ2-4, is SAVISQKPSRDICQRGTSLTIQCQVDSQVTMMFWYRQQPGQSLTLIATANQGSEATYESGFVIDKFPISRPNLTFSTLTVSNMSPEDSSIYLCSVQQGAMNGIQYFGAGTRLSVL.

About this clonotype: The CDR3 does not end in the conserved phenylalanine or tryptophan, so this is likely a read error. This chain connects TRBV5-1 to TRBJ2-2, with 8 bases fitting TRBD2. Unmatched junction bases numbered 10, after V lost 4 bases and J lost 5 bases. This CDR3 spans 16 amino acids. Germline V gene data show CDR1 as SGHRS and CDR2 as YFSETQ. The CDR3 nucleotides are TGCGCCAGCAGCCGAGAAGCGGGAGTGAGTACCGGGGAGCTGTTTTAT. As protein: CASSREAGVSTGELFY.

There are many counts of this clonotype. This chain uses TRBV2 with TRBJ1-2, with TRBD1 as a possible D gene (5 bases). Trimming took 6 bases from V and 3 from J, leaving 11 bases between them. The germline CDR1 and CDR2 sequences are SNHLY and FYNNEI. The CDR3 consists of 13 residues. The DNA for the CDR3 is TGTGCCAGCAGCGGGGACGCTGACTATGGCTACACCTTC. Translated, it gives CASSGDADYGYTF. Full variable domain (remainder filled in from reference TRBV2 and TRBJ1-2): EPEVTQTPSHQVTQMGQEVILRCVPISNHLYFYWYRQILGQKVEFLVSFYNNEISEKSEIFDDQFSVERPDGSNFTLKIRSTKLEDSAMYFCASSGDADYGYTFGSGTRLTVV.

Points on this clonotype: At one boundary the junction diverges from the germline segment, which might be a read error. The V call is TRBV6-1, the J call TRBJ1-1; D unresolved. Germline assignment: CDR1 MNHNS and CDR2 SASEGT. CDR3 size: 13 residues. The CDR3 sequence is CAGSATENTEAFF. CDR3 nucleotide sequence: TGTGCCGGCAGTGCAACAGAGAACACTGAAGCTTTCTTT.

This clonotype showed up just a few times. The V gene is TRBV5-6, the J gene TRBJ2-5; weak D call: TRBD2 (7 bases). Trimming left V 4 bases short and J 2 bases short, with 24 bases between. CDR1 and CDR2 from the germline V gene are SGHDT and YYEEEE. The CDR3 runs 18 residues. The CDR3 spells CASSRTGSAAGWQETQYF. The CDR3 nucleotides read TGTGCCAGCAGCCGCACAGGGAGCGCAGCGGGATGGCAAGAGACCCAGTACTTC.

The rearrangement joins TRBV6-1 to TRBJ2-7; D is undetermined. CDR1 MNHNS and CDR2 SASEGT come from the germline V gene. The V gene lost 5 bases and the J gene lost 1 base, with 15 bases spanning the gap. The CDR3 spans 15 residues. The CDR3 sequence is CASSIEFSVSYEQYF. CDR3 DNA: TGTGCCAGCAGTATTGAATTCTCAGTTTCCTACGAGCAGTACTTC.

The CDR3 spells CASSPLSGRGVDEQYF. In DNA, the CDR3 is TGTGCCAGCAGTCCACTAAGCGGGAGAGGGGTCGACGAGCAGTACTTC. The V gene is TRBV6-1, the J gene TRBJ2-7; 8 bases agree with TRBD2. The trim removed 5 bases at V and 5 bases at J, leaving 14 bases unmatched. This CDR3 region has 16 residues. The germline CDR1 and CDR2 sequences are MNHNS and SASEGT.

The chain is built from TRBV5-1 and TRBJ2-7; 11 nucleotides agree with TRBD1. Per germline, CDR1 SGHRS and CDR2 YFSETQ. With V trimmed by 3 bases and J by 5 bases, 4 bases remained unmatched. This CDR3 comprises 14 residues. The CDR3 nucleotides read TGCGCCAGCAGCTCCCGGACAGGGGGCCACGAGCAGTACTTC. Translated, it gives CASSSRTGGHEQYF.

The chain combines TRBV13 with TRBJ2-5, with D perhaps TRBD1 or TRBD2 (7 bases each). From germline, CDR1 is PRHDT and CDR2 FYEKMQ (reference sequence). Trimming took 1 base from V and 2 from J, leaving 11 bases between them. This CDR3 region has 15 residues. The DNA of the CDR3 is TGTGCCAGCAGCTTAGCGGGGGGACAGCAAGAGACCCAGTACTTC. Residues: CASSLAGGQQETQYF.

The gene calls are TRBV10-3 and TRBJ1-1; D may be TRBD1 (6 bases). The CDR3 runs to 15 residues. Trimming cost V 7 bases and J 0 bases, with 15 bases left between them. Germline loops: CDR1 ENHRY, CDR2 SYGVKD. CDR3 coding DNA: TGTGCCATCACCTCGGACAGCAGCATGAACACTGAAGCTTTCTTT. Protein: CAITSDSSMNTEAFF.

The chain has TRBV3-1 and TRBJ2-3, with D hard to call. The CDR3 length is 14 residues. Germline CDR1 and CDR2: LGHDT and YNNKEL (reference sequence). V lost 4 bases and J 3 bases, leaving 11 bases between the germline ends. This CDR3 reads CASSPRWETDTQYF. DNA for the CDR3: TGTGCCAGCAGCCCTCGTTGGGAAACAGATACGCAGTATTTT.

This clonotype appeared a few times. This chain links TRBV30 with TRBJ1-1; D may be TRBD1 (5 bases). This CDR3 spans 14 amino acids. Germline lookup yields CDR1 GTSNPN and CDR2 SVGIG (reference sequence). Trimming took 1 base from V and 4 from J, leaving 13 bases between them. CDR3 DNA sequence: TGTGCCTGGAGTGATGAGGGGCGAACCACTGAAGCTTTCTTT. This encodes CAWSDEGRTTEAFF.

This clonotype was picked up a small number of times. The chain joins TRBV6-1 to TRBJ1-4; perhaps TRBD1 as D (5 bases). This CDR3 is 16 amino acids long. The germline V gene has CDR1 MNHNS and CDR2 SASEGT. V was trimmed by 6 bases and J by 0 bases, leaving 14 bases between them. CDR3 sequence reads: CASSPDRGATNEKLFF. DNA of the CDR3: TGTGCCAGCAGCCCCGATAGGGGTGCAACTAATGAAAAACTGTTTTTT.